Listed below are T cell receptor beta chains from one sample, sequenced in a study of a mutant IDH1 vaccine in newly diagnosed glioma. TCRdb's copy holds only in-frame clones and misses some; the assay was immunoSEQ multiplex PCR. This sample has fewer than 60,000 clones, with about 65% found just once. These receptors have no identified antigens. Sequenced material: peripheral blood mononuclear cells (PBMCs), taken from a glioma patient whose treatment included an IDH1 peptide vaccine. These receptors all come from a man aged 40-55 years with glioma. Some clones in this sample may be carry-over from other donors' samples. Both conserved end residues are part of each CDR3. The order of the fields is V gene, clone size, J gene, D gene, CDR3 length, CDR3 DNA, CDR3 protein. The D gene is left open where the match is weak. Only part of the rows carry a size: once, few, many, or a class if the clone is expanded.

V gene: TRBV5-6
clone size: -
J gene: TRBJ1-4
D gene: TRBD1
CDR3 length: 14
CDR3 DNA: TGTGCCAGCAGCTTGGTGGCAGGGGGAGGAAAACTGTTTTTT
CDR3 protein: CASSLVAGGGKLFF

V gene: TRBV6-5
clone size: -
J gene: TRBJ1-4
D gene: -
CDR3 length: 11
CDR3 DNA: TGTGCCAGCAGTTCCTATGAAAAACTGTTTTTT
CDR3 protein: CASSSYEKLFF

V gene: TRBV5-1
clone size: -
J gene: TRBJ1-2
D gene: -
CDR3 length: 15
CDR3 DNA: TGCGCCAGCAGAGACCGGGGGGCATCGAACTATGGCTACACCTTC
CDR3 protein: CASRDRGASNYGYTF

V gene: TRBV5-1
clone size: -
J gene: TRBJ1-6
D gene: -
CDR3 length: 16
CDR3 DNA: TGCGCCAGCAGCTTGTCGGCGGGGCTGGGTAATTCACCCCTCCACTTT
CDR3 protein: CASSLSAGLGNSPLHF

V gene: TRBV6-1
clone size: few
J gene: TRBJ1-2
D gene: -
CDR3 length: 15
CDR3 DNA: TGTGCCAGCAGAGACGCTCTATCCCAACCTGGGAGCTACACCTTC
CDR3 protein: CASRDALSQPGSYTF

V gene: TRBV18
clone size: once
J gene: TRBJ2-1
D gene: TRBD1
CDR3 length: 15
CDR3 DNA: TGTGCCAGCTCACCAGGACAGGAAACCTACAATGAGCAGTTCTTC
CDR3 protein: CASSPGQETYNEQFF

V gene: TRBV7-2
clone size: -
J gene: TRBJ1-1
D gene: -
CDR3 length: 14
CDR3 DNA: TGTGCCAGCAGCTTAGGGAACATGAACACTGAAGCTTTCTTT
CDR3 protein: CASSLGNMNTEAFF

V gene: TRBV4-1
clone size: -
J gene: TRBJ1-2
D gene: -
CDR3 length: 16
CDR3 DNA: TGCGCCAGCAGCCCGATCCTTAGTACAGCGATCTATGGCTACACCTTC
CDR3 protein: CASSPILSTAIYGYTF

V gene: TRBV5-1
clone size: -
J gene: TRBJ2-5
D gene: TRBD2
CDR3 length: 14
CDR3 DNA: TGCGCCAGCAGTCCAACGCGGGGGGGAGAGACCCAGTACTTC
CDR3 protein: CASSPTRGGETQYF

V gene: TRBV2
clone size: few
J gene: TRBJ1-6
D gene: -
CDR3 length: 12
CDR3 DNA: TGTGCCAGCAGTGAGGATTGGGGACCCCTCCACTTT
CDR3 protein: CASSEDWGPLHF

V gene: TRBV7-9
clone size: once
J gene: TRBJ1-2
D gene: -
CDR3 length: 14
CDR3 DNA: TGTGCCAGCGAAAAGACAGACTCTAACTATGGCTACACCTTC
CDR3 protein: CASEKTDSNYGYTF

V gene: TRBV6-1
clone size: once
J gene: TRBJ1-3
D gene: -
CDR3 length: 13
CDR3 DNA: TGTGCCAGCAGTGGGGACGGTGGAAACACCATATATTTT
CDR3 protein: CASSGDGGNTIYF

V gene: TRBV4-1
clone size: -
J gene: TRBJ2-1
D gene: -
CDR3 length: 14
CDR3 DNA: TGCGCCAGCAGCTTTCCCGGGTTTTTCGATGAGCAGTTCTTC
CDR3 protein: CASSFPGFFDEQFF

V gene: TRBV6-6
clone size: once
J gene: TRBJ1-4
D gene: TRBD1
CDR3 length: 14
CDR3 DNA: TGTGCCAGCAGCCGGACAGGGGGCGGGGAAAAACTGTTTTTT
CDR3 protein: CASSRTGGGEKLFF

V gene: TRBV13
clone size: -
J gene: TRBJ1-1
D gene: -
CDR3 length: 15
CDR3 DNA: TGTGCCAGCAGCTTTTCTCCAGGTATGAACACTGAAGCTTTCTTT
CDR3 protein: CASSFSPGMNTEAFF

V gene: TRBV2
clone size: few
J gene: TRBJ1-5
D gene: -
CDR3 length: 12
CDR3 DNA: TGTGCCAGCAGCCGACGTGATCAGCCCCAGCATTTT
CDR3 protein: CASSRRDQPQHF

V gene: TRBV4-1
clone size: few
J gene: TRBJ2-7
D gene: -
CDR3 length: 16
CDR3 DNA: TGCGCCAGCAGCCAGGGAACTACAGGGGAGGGGGACGAGCAGTACTTC
CDR3 protein: CASSQGTTGEGDEQYF

V gene: TRBV14
clone size: few
J gene: TRBJ2-1
D gene: -
CDR3 length: 15
CDR3 DNA: TGTGCCAGCAGCCAAGCCCGGGTCCTGAGCAATGAGCAGTTCTTC
CDR3 protein: CASSQARVLSNEQFF

V gene: TRBV19
clone size: -
J gene: TRBJ2-5
D gene: -
CDR3 length: 15
CDR3 DNA: TGTGCCAGTAGTATCGGGGGACTGCCCCAAGAGACCCAGTACTTC
CDR3 protein: CASSIGGLPQETQYF

V gene: TRBV5-1
clone size: -
J gene: TRBJ2-1
D gene: TRBD1
CDR3 length: 14
CDR3 DNA: TGCGCCAGCAAAGGGACAGAGCTTAACAATGAGCAGTTCTTC
CDR3 protein: CASKGTELNNEQFF

V gene: TRBV5-1
clone size: -
J gene: TRBJ1-6
D gene: -
CDR3 length: 17
CDR3 DNA: TGCGCCAGCAGCTCCCGTTGGAGGGGGGGGTATAATTCACCCCTCCACTTT
CDR3 protein: CASSSRWRGGYNSPLHF

V gene: TRBV4-1
clone size: -
J gene: TRBJ1-4
D gene: TRBD1
CDR3 length: 15
CDR3 DNA: TGCGCCAGCAGCCGGACAGGGGGCTCTAATGAAAAACTGTTTTTT
CDR3 protein: CASSRTGGSNEKLFF

V gene: TRBV11-3
clone size: -
J gene: TRBJ2-3
D gene: -
CDR3 length: 14
CDR3 DNA: TGTGCCAGCAGCTTACTGGGGGCCGGAGATACGCAGTATTTT
CDR3 protein: CASSLLGAGDTQYF

V gene: TRBV21-1
clone size: -
J gene: TRBJ2-5
D gene: -
CDR3 length: 16
CDR3 DNA: TGTGCCAGCAGCAAAGCCGGCCAGGGCCGGGAAGAGACCCAGTACTTC
CDR3 protein: CASSKAGQGREETQYF

V gene: TRBV5-5
clone size: -
J gene: TRBJ1-1
D gene: -
CDR3 length: 13
CDR3 DNA: TGTGCCAGCAGCTTTCTAGCTTACACTGAAGCTTTCTTT
CDR3 protein: CASSFLAYTEAFF

V gene: TRBV7-3
clone size: few
J gene: TRBJ2-5
D gene: -
CDR3 length: 12
CDR3 DNA: TGTGCCAGCAGCCCAGGGTCCGGGACCCAGTACTTC
CDR3 protein: CASSPGSGTQYF

V gene: TRBV7-9
clone size: -
J gene: TRBJ2-7
D gene: TRBD1
CDR3 length: 14
CDR3 DNA: TGTGCCAGCAGCTTGACAGGGGGGTCCTACGAGCAGTACTTC
CDR3 protein: CASSLTGGSYEQYF

V gene: TRBV5-1
clone size: few
J gene: TRBJ1-1
D gene: TRBD1
CDR3 length: 16
CDR3 DNA: TGCGCCAGCAGCTTGGGGCAGGGGGCCGCGAACACTGAAGCTTTCTTT
CDR3 protein: CASSLGQGAANTEAFF

V gene: TRBV6-6
clone size: -
J gene: TRBJ1-2
D gene: -
CDR3 length: 11
CDR3 DNA: TGTGCCAGCAGCGGACAATATGGCTACACCTTC
CDR3 protein: CASSGQYGYTF

V gene: TRBV5-1
clone size: -
J gene: TRBJ2-7
D gene: TRBD1
CDR3 length: 14
CDR3 DNA: TGCGCCAGCAGCAAAAGACAGGGGCCCTACGAGCAGTACTTC
CDR3 protein: CASSKRQGPYEQYF

V gene: TRBV5-6
clone size: -
J gene: TRBJ1-1
D gene: -
CDR3 length: 15
CDR3 DNA: TGTGCCAGCAGCGAACGAAACCTGGGGAACACTGAAGCTTTCTTT
CDR3 protein: CASSERNLGNTEAFF

V gene: TRBV6-6
clone size: few
J gene: TRBJ1-2
D gene: -
CDR3 length: 11
CDR3 DNA: TGTGCCAGCAGTTACGGGTTCGACTACACCTTC
CDR3 protein: CASSYGFDYTF

V gene: TRBV5-1
clone size: -
J gene: TRBJ2-5
D gene: -
CDR3 length: 12
CDR3 DNA: TGCGCCACTAAAGGGGATGGGGAGACCCAGTACTTC
CDR3 protein: CATKGDGETQYF

V gene: TRBV6-5
clone size: -
J gene: TRBJ1-1
D gene: -
CDR3 length: 15
CDR3 DNA: TGTGCCAGCAGTTATACCGCTCAAATGAACACTGAAGCTTTCTTT
CDR3 protein: CASSYTAQMNTEAFF

V gene: TRBV7-9
clone size: -
J gene: TRBJ2-5
D gene: TRBD2
CDR3 length: 16
CDR3 DNA: TGTGCCAGCAGCTTATCCAGCGGGGGGGCCCAAGAGACCCAGTACTTC
CDR3 protein: CASSLSSGGAQETQYF

V gene: TRBV5-1
clone size: -
J gene: TRBJ2-7
D gene: -
CDR3 length: 15
CDR3 DNA: TGCGCCAGCAGCCCCATGGTAGGGGGTCTCTACGAGCAGTACTTC
CDR3 protein: CASSPMVGGLYEQYF

V gene: TRBV4-1
clone size: -
J gene: TRBJ2-5
D gene: TRBD1
CDR3 length: 16
CDR3 DNA: TGCGCCAGCAGCCAAGTGACAGGGCCCGCTGGGGGGACCCAGTACTTC
CDR3 protein: CASSQVTGPAGGTQYF

V gene: TRBV30
clone size: few
J gene: TRBJ1-5
D gene: -
CDR3 length: 13
CDR3 DNA: TGTGCCTGGAGTCGAAGTAGCGGTCAGCCCCAGCATTTT
CDR3 protein: CAWSRSSGQPQHF

V gene: TRBV10-3
clone size: few
J gene: TRBJ2-7
D gene: -
CDR3 length: 14
CDR3 DNA: TGTGCCATCGGAATAACTAGCTATCCCTACGAGCAGTACTTC
CDR3 protein: CAIGITSYPYEQYF

V gene: TRBV25-1
clone size: -
J gene: TRBJ1-6
D gene: TRBD1
CDR3 length: 14
CDR3 DNA: TGTGCCAGCACTCACAGGGGCTATAATTCACCCCTCCACTTT
CDR3 protein: CASTHRGYNSPLHF

V gene: TRBV5-1
clone size: -
J gene: TRBJ2-2
D gene: -
CDR3 length: 12
CDR3 DNA: TGCGCCAGCAGCGAGGCAGCCGGGGAGCTGTTTTTT
CDR3 protein: CASSEAAGELFF

V gene: TRBV28
clone size: few
J gene: TRBJ2-7
D gene: -
CDR3 length: 14
CDR3 DNA: TGTGCCAGCAGTTCCTCGGGACCCACCTACGAGCAGTACTTC
CDR3 protein: CASSSSGPTYEQYF

V gene: TRBV4-1
clone size: -
J gene: TRBJ2-7
D gene: -
CDR3 length: 18
CDR3 DNA: TGCGCCAGCAGCCAAGCCCCCCCGTTGCGCGGGGCTTCCTACGAGCAGTACTTC
CDR3 protein: CASSQAPPLRGASYEQYF

V gene: TRBV19
clone size: -
J gene: TRBJ2-7
D gene: -
CDR3 length: 13
CDR3 DNA: TGTGCCAGTAGTCCGGAGGGGATATCTGGGCAGTACTTC
CDR3 protein: CASSPEGISGQYF